The T cell receptor beta chain described here comes from a study of Ad26.COV2.S vaccination and SARS-CoV-2 variants. Study-wide results and limits: Reportedly, after vaccination the spike-specific CD8+ and CD4+ T cell responses displayed substantial breadth.

Treatment indicated: some 20 received Ad26.COV2.S at low or high dose, single or two shots; 5 received placebo; per-sample allocation not given. The samples date from day 63 after the first vaccine or placebo injection. Only in-frame clones appear in the TCRdb table, and some are missing; sequencing was by immunoSEQ multiplex PCR. Altogether fewer than 400,000 clones are present, 85% being singletons, with the ten largest covering about 2.1%. Of note for this clone: The antigen is undetermined.

Germline V gene lookup returns CDR1 SGHNT and CDR2 YYREEE (reference sequence). CDR3 size: 12 residues. V shed 0 bases and J shed 6 bases, with 6 bases lying between them. The sequencing here drew on peripheral blood, taken in a trial of Ad26.COV2.S vaccine versus placebo. The rearrangement uses TRBV5-4 and TRBJ2-5, with D unclear. The receptor's source is a person between 18 and 60 years old who received the Ad26.COV2.S COVID-19 vaccine or a placebo. CDR3 in DNA: TGTGCCAGCAGCTTGGCTGGGAAGACCCAGTACTTC. This encodes CASSLAGKTQYF.